This T cell receptor (beta chain) was profiled in a study of blood T cell repertoires in COVID-19. At the level of the study: Both acute and convalescent COVID-19 samples were obtained from the United States, Italy and Spain. PBMCs, B-cell-depleted T cells, or T cells were the source of the cDNA or gDNA that made up the material.

Trimming took 5 bases from V and 4 from J; bases not matched to a gene: 8. Germline V gene data show CDR1 as LGHDT and CDR2 as YNNKEL (reference sequence). The CDR3 sequence is 16 residues long. During active infection, Seattle patients enrolled and were then monitored through disease. Per the original data handling: Estimated nucleated cell counts came from reference gene primer amplification. The repertoire was sequenced with immunoSEQ multiplex PCR; TCRdb's copy has only in-frame clones and lacks some. V, J and clone size reflect that table, while D and trimming were determined from the DNA. This sample has approximately 90,000 clones; approximately 84% occur once, and the top ten carry more than 6%.

This TCR was recovered from a man between 70 and 80 years old with COVID-19, enrolled during active disease. Input material: peripheral blood. V usage is TRBV3-1 (or the pseudogene TRBV3-2) and J usage is TRBJ2-1; TRBD1 matches at 10 bases. This CDR3 reads CASSTRQGAKYNEQFF. CDR3 nucleotide sequence: TGTGCCAGCAGCACGCGACAGGGGGCGAAGTACAATGAGCAGTTCTTC.